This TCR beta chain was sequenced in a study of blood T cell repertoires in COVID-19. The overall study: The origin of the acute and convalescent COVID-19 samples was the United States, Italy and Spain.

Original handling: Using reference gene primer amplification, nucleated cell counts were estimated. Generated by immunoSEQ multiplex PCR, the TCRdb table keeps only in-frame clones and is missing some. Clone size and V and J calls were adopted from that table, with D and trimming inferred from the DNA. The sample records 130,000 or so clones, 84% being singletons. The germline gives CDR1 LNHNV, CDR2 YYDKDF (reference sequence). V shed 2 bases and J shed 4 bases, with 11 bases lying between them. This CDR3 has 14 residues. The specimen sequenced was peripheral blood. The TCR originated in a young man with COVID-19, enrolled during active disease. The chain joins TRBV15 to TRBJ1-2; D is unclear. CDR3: CATSRTREGYGYTF. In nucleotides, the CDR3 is TGTGCCACCAGCAGAACTAGGGAGGGCTATGGCTACACCTTC.